This T cell receptor (beta chain) was observed in a study of T cell changes during pregnancy in multiple sclerosis (dated by TCRdb to the late 2010s). Notes on the research overall: In women with multiple sclerosis, the researchers looked at how the T cell repertoire shifted as pregnancy progressed.

The germline V gene (reference sequence) specifies MNHNY as CDR1 and SVGAGI as CDR2. The germline ends are 6 bases apart after V is trimmed by 2 bases and J by 8 bases. The CDR3 holds 12 amino acids from the cysteine to the phenylalanine. Kept here is only the CDR3 DNA, which spans 36 bases and is read in frame from base 1. Receptors were amplified or captured by the immunoSEQ multiplex PCR assay. Here the immuneACCESS table is served through TCRdb, limited to in-frame sequences with V and J called. Missing clones are a known gap in these copies; in checked studies unresolved V genes cover under half, and the rest lacks a known reason. The sample contains approximately 59,000 clones, roughly 89% of them found a single time. 1.3% to 1.5% of the sample rests with the top ten. With regard to this clone: The target of this receptor is not known. Base qualities were left out, and no much larger clone turns up one base away.

Material: peripheral blood, obtained in the third trimester of pregnancy. In this chain, TRBV6-6 is recombined with TRBJ2-2; the D segment could be TRBD1, given 5 matching bases. The source of this sequence is a female donor in good health, enrolled as a control in a pregnancy study. The CDR3 protein: CASSYRQGELFF. The DNA sequence reads TGTGCCAGCAGTTACAGACAGGGGGAGCTGTTTTTT.